A single sample gave rise to the 15 T cell receptor beta chains below, sequenced in a study of blood T cell repertoires in COVID-19. Some clones are missing from TCRdb's copy, which holds only in-frame ones; the method was immunoSEQ multiplex PCR. The sample includes 65,000 to 75,000 clones, about four fifths seen only once; the top ten take under 6%. Sequencing was done on a sample of peripheral blood. These TCRs come from a woman aged 55-69 years with acute or convalescent COVID-19.

This clone was recorded only once. The chain uses TRBV10-3 and TRBJ1-1, with TRBD1 matching 12 bases. Per germline, CDR1 ENHRY and CDR2 SYGVKD. V shed 8 bases and J 5 bases; nucleotides not matched to a gene: 9. The CDR3 extends over 15 amino acids. The CDR3 bases are TGTGCCATCGGGACAGGGGGCGAGGGGGGGACTGAAGCTTTCTTT. Translating it yields CAIGTGGEGGTEAFF.

This clone was recorded once. The chain recombines TRBV5-4 with TRBJ1-6, with 10 nucleotides matching TRBD1. The length of the CDR3 is 16 residues. CDR1 and CDR2 from the germline V gene are SGHNT and YYREEE (reference sequence). The V and J ends lost 4 bases and 6 bases, in that order; junction bases with no gene match: 7. CDR3 residues: CASSEGTGAGNSPLHF. The CDR3, as DNA: TGTGCCAGCAGCGAGGGGACAGGGGCCGGTAATTCACCCCTCCACTTT.

This rearrangement joins TRBV5-4 to TRBJ1-1; unclear D gene. CDR3 size: 15 residues. In germline, CDR1 is SGHNT, CDR2 YYREEE (reference sequence). The V end was cut by 0 bases, the J end by 3 bases, with 12 bases between. The CDR3 region has the DNA TGTGCCAGCAGCTTGGCCGGAGGGTCCGACACTGAAGCTTTCTTT. Translating it yields CASSLAGGSDTEAFF.

The chain links TRBV6-5 to TRBJ2-7, with D unclear. Germline V gene data show CDR1 as MNHEY and CDR2 as SVGAGI. This CDR3 has 14 amino acids. Trimming took off 6 bases at V and 6 bases at J, with 18 bases between the two ends. CDR3 protein: CASSKTTYRGEQYF. The CDR3 DNA is TGTGCCAGCAGCAAAACTACATATCGCGGCGAGCAGTACTTC.

This rearrangement joins TRBV5-1 to TRBJ2-2, with TRBD1 matching over 8 bases. Germline CDR1 reads SGHRS; CDR2 reads YFSETQ. V was clipped by 4 bases and J by 7 bases; unmatched bases: 9. The CDR3 length is 15 residues. This chain's CDR3 is CASSATVTGGGELFF. The CDR3 region has the DNA TGCGCCAGCAGCGCAACGGTTACAGGGGGCGGGGAGCTGTTTTTT. Supplemented by reference TRBV5-1 and TRBJ2-2, the full variable domain reads KAGVTQTPRYLIKTRGQQVTLSCSPISGHRSVSWYQQTPGQGLQFLFEYFSETQRNKGNFPGRFSGRQFSNSRSEMNVSTLELGDSALYLCASSATVTGGGELFFGEGSRLTVL.

V usage is TRBV9 and J usage is TRBJ1-1; D gene ambiguous. Per germline, CDR1 SGDLS and CDR2 YYNGEE. CDR3 length equals 16 residues. Trimming removed 0 bases from V and 6 bases from J, with 18 bases in between. This chain's CDR3 is CASSVGGSFQAAEAFF. The CDR3 nucleotides are TGTGCCAGCAGCGTAGGCGGCTCCTTTCAAGCGGCTGAAGCTTTCTTT.

V and J are TRBV20-1 and TRBJ2-2, with D possibly TRBD2 on 6 matching bases. From germline, CDR1 is DFQATT and CDR2 SNEGSKA (reference sequence). This CDR3 has 14 amino acids. Between the trimmed V and J ends, which lost 3 bases and 4 bases, there was a span of 12 bases. The DNA for the CDR3 is TGCAGTGCTAGTATGTCCGGGGGCACCGGGGAGCTGTTTTTT. Translated, it gives CSASMSGGTGELFF.

The rearrangement uses TRBV6-2 or TRBV6-3 and TRBJ1-2, with 9 positions matching TRBD1. J was trimmed by 5 bases and V by 5 bases; bases with no gene match: 6. Germline assignment: CDR1 MNHEY and CDR2 SVGEGT. This CDR3 has 14 residues. CDR3 coding DNA: TGTGCCAGCAGTCCAACGGGACAGGGTTATGGCTACACCTTC. It specifies CASSPTGQGYGYTF.

This sequence joins TRBV2 and TRBJ1-4; 10 nucleotides agree with TRBD1. The V gene's germline CDR1 is SNHLY and CDR2 FYNNEI. V dropped 8 bases and J dropped 4; count of bases not matched to a gene: 4. This CDR3 comprises 14 residues. The CDR3 bases are TGTGCCAGCGACAGGGGGCCTGGTAATGAAAAACTGTTTTTT. This encodes CASDRGPGNEKLFF.

This rearrangement joins TRBV7-9 to TRBJ1-1; D is undetermined. V shed 0 bases and J shed 1 base, with 12 bases lying between them. CDR3 length: 16 amino acids. CDR1 and CDR2 from the germline V gene are SEHNR and FQNEAQ (reference sequence). The CDR3 spells CASSLASTRGNTEAFF. The CDR3 nucleotides read TGTGCCAGCAGCTTAGCGAGCACACGCGGGAACACTGAAGCTTTCTTT.

The chain couples TRBV12-3 or TRBV12-4 to TRBJ1-3, with TRBD1 matching 7 bases. The CDR3 runs to 13 residues. V gave up 5 bases and J gave up 10 bases; unmatched junction bases: 8. CDR3 amino acids: CASSPRQGSTIYF. CDR3 coding DNA: TGTGCCAGCAGTCCCAGACAGGGTTCGACCATATATTTT.

This sequence joins TRBV6-4 and TRBJ2-3; possibly TRBD2 for D (6 bases). Trimming pared 0 bases from V and 0 bases from J, leaving 10 bases between. Per the germline V gene, CDR1 is MRHNA and CDR2 is SNTAGT. The CDR3 runs 16 residues. This CDR3 reads CASSDSRGTSTDTQYF. In nucleotides, the CDR3 is TGTGCCAGCAGTGACTCCCGGGGGACCAGCACAGATACGCAGTATTTT.

This clone is a singleton in its sample. V and J are TRBV14 and TRBJ2-7; unclear D gene. This CDR3 is built from 12 residues. V dropped 7 bases and J dropped 3 bases, with 10 bases sitting between them. Germline V lookup: CDR1 SGHDN, CDR2 FVKESK. CDR3 in amino acids: CASTLVRYEQYF. CDR3 DNA sequence: TGTGCCAGCACCCTCGTTCGCTACGAGCAGTACTTC. Using reference TRBV14 and TRBJ2-7 for the parts outside the CDR3, the full variable domain is EAGVTQFPSHSVIEKGQTVTLRCDPISGHDNLYWYRRVMGKEIKFLLHFVKESKQDESGMPNNRFLAERTGGTYSTLKVQPAELEDSGVYFCASTLVRYEQYFGPGTRLTVT.

This chain connects TRBV10-3 to TRBJ2-7; 7 nucleotides align to TRBD1. V shed 3 bases and J 7 bases; nucleotides not matched to a gene: 6. This CDR3 region has 13 residues. The germline gives CDR1 ENHRY, CDR2 SYGVKD. CDR3 DNA sequence: TGTGCCATCAGTGACAACAGGGGATTGGAGCAGTACTTC. As protein: CAISDNRGLEQYF.

The CDR3: CASSLSGLAGNTIYF. DNA for the CDR3: TGTGCCAGCAGTTTGTCAGGGCTGGCTGGAAACACCATATATTTT. The chain is built from TRBV27 and TRBJ1-3, with a possible D match to TRBD1 (5 bases). V was shortened by 3 bases and J by 2 bases, with 11 bases between the two germline ends. Germline V lookup: CDR1 MNHEY, CDR2 SMNVEV (reference sequence). The CDR3 runs to 15 residues.